The 4 T cell receptor beta chains listed next were all sequenced from one sample in a study of T-cell reconstitution after alpha-beta-depleted transplantation in children. A TCRbeta library incorporating unique molecular identifiers was prepared. MiXCR, applied by TCRdb to the PCR reads, yields one record per CDR3 protein. The sample lists 240,000 or so distinct CDR3 sequences, around 11% occurring once. The material was PBMCs from the stem cell graft donor, obtained from the stem cell graft. These receptors came from a human donor who donated a stem cell graft to a child with acute lymphoblastic leukemia.

In this sample, this clonotype turned up many times. The rearrangement links TRBV29-1 to TRBJ2-2, with D hard to call. Trimming pared 7 bases from V and 0 bases from J, leaving 12 bases between. The V gene's germline CDR1 is SQVTM and CDR2 ANQGSEA. The CDR3 is made up of 14 amino acids. The CDR3 region is CSAGQQANTGELFF. The CDR3 nucleotides read TGCAGCGCCGGCCAGCAGGCGAACACCGGGGAGCTGTTTTTT.

This clonotype was found many times. This chain uses TRBV20-1 with TRBJ2-3; TRBD1 might be the D (6 bases). The CDR3 is 14 residues long. CDR1 and CDR2 (germline): DFQATT, SNEGSKA (reference sequence). Trimming stripped 6 bases from V and 0 bases from J, with 13 bases between. The CDR3 DNA follows: TGCAGTGCCCAGGGGCGCTCTAGCACAGATACGCAGTATTTT. It is translated as CSAQGRSSTDTQYF.

This clonotype was seen ten or more times. The V call is TRBV12-3 or TRBV12-4, the J call TRBJ2-7; D may be TRBD1 (6 bases). V was trimmed by 0 bases and J by 5 bases, leaving 14 bases between them. The CDR3 is 15 residues long. The CDR3 sequence is CASSLAKQGVDEQYF. The CDR3 nucleotides are TGTGCCAGCAGTTTAGCTAAACAGGGTGTAGACGAGCAGTACTTC.

This rearrangement joins TRBV11-2 to TRBJ1-1; maybe TRBD1 (6 bases). Germline V gene lookup returns CDR1 SGHAT and CDR2 FQNNGV. The CDR3 sequence is 13 residues long. V lost 4 bases and J 2 bases, leaving 8 bases between the germline ends. The CDR3 spells CASSWTDNTEAFF. CDR3 bases: TGTGCCAGCAGCTGGACAGATAACACTGAAGCTTTCTTT.